What follows are 30 T cell receptor beta chains derived from one specimen sequenced in a study of blood T cell repertoires in COVID-19. Some clones are missing from TCRdb's copy, which holds only in-frame ones; the method was immunoSEQ multiplex PCR. The table shows under 55,000 clones, with more than 70% occurring only once. Input material: peripheral blood. The receptor set was obtained from a human donor in a cohort sampled during active COVID-19.

V is TRBV6-1 and J is TRBJ1-5; D remains unclear. CDR1 and CDR2 from the germline V gene are MNHNS and SASEGT. The V gene lost 3 bases and the J gene lost 2 bases, with 8 bases spanning the gap. The CDR3 sequence is 14 residues long. The CDR3 DNA reads TGTGCCAGCAGTGAGACATTTGGCAATCAGCCCCAGCATTTT. Translating it yields CASSETFGNQPQHF.

V and J are TRBV2 and TRBJ2-3; 14 nucleotides agree with TRBD2. Germline V gene data show CDR1 as SNHLY and CDR2 as FYNNEI. V was clipped by 11 bases and J by 4 bases; unmatched bases: 8. The CDR3 extends over 15 amino acids. The CDR3 region has the DNA TGTGCCGGAACCGGGACTAGCGGGGGATCAGATACGCAGTATTTT. This encodes CAGTGTSGGSDTQYF.

The chain links TRBV27 to TRBJ2-7, with 15 bases identical to TRBD2. The CDR3 has 16 amino acids. V lost 0 bases to trimming and J lost 4 bases; unmatched junction nucleotides: 1. Germline CDR1 reads MNHEY; CDR2 reads SMNVEV (reference sequence). The CDR3 loop is CASSLSGLAGGYEQYF. CDR3 in DNA: TGTGCCAGCAGTTTATCGGGACTAGCGGGGGGTTACGAGCAGTACTTC.

This clone came up once. This sequence joins TRBV10-1 and TRBJ2-1; D might be TRBD1 (6 bases). There are 13 residues in the CDR3. Trimming removed 6 bases at V and 7 bases at J, with 13 bases between. From germline, CDR1 is WNHNN and CDR2 SYGVQD (reference sequence). CDR3 protein: CASSRTEKNEQFF. Written as DNA, the CDR3 is TGCGCCAGCAGCAGGACAGAGAAAAATGAGCAGTTCTTC.

This clone has just a few counts. The chain links TRBV5-1 to TRBJ2-1; no firm D call. Germline loops: CDR1 SGHRS, CDR2 YFSETQ. V gave up 0 bases and J gave up 5 bases, with 15 bases separating them. This CDR3 is built from 16 residues. CDR3 in DNA: TGCGCCAGCAGCTTGGATTTTGAGGCGCCTGACAATGAGCAGTTCTTC. Amino acids: CASSLDFEAPDNEQFF.

This chain connects TRBV30 to TRBJ1-1, with D possibly TRBD1 on 5 matching bases. V lost 0 bases to trimming and J lost 6 bases, with 14 bases between them. This CDR3 spans 14 amino acids. The germline V gene encodes CDR1 GTSNPN and CDR2 SVGIG (reference sequence). The CDR3 reads CAWSVQAATSEAFF. The DNA of the CDR3 is TGTGCCTGGAGTGTACAGGCCGCAACCTCTGAAGCTTTCTTT.

CDR3 nucleotides: TGCAGTGCTAGTGTGACTAGCGGGGCCGATACGCAGTATTTT. Protein: CSASVTSGADTQYF. The rearrangement links TRBV20-1 to TRBJ2-3, with TRBD2 matching 11 bases. From germline, CDR1 is DFQATT and CDR2 SNEGSKA (reference sequence). J was trimmed by 6 bases and V by 3 bases; bases with no gene match: 5. The CDR3 is 14 amino acids.

This chain connects TRBV6-2 or TRBV6-3 to TRBJ2-7, with 8 bases that match TRBD2. With 6 bases clipped from V and 3 bases from J, the junction kept 10 bases outside the gene matches. The CDR3 spans 15 residues. CDR1 is MNHEY and CDR2 is SVGEGT in the germline V gene. The CDR3 reads CASSAMGRGVYEQYF. The CDR3, as DNA: TGTGCCAGCAGCGCGATGGGGCGGGGGGTCTACGAGCAGTACTTC.

The rearrangement uses TRBV5-6 and TRBJ1-4, with TRBD1 identical over 8 bases. The CDR3 has 16 amino acids. After removal of 4 bases from V and 3 bases from J, the junction contained 8 bases not matched to a gene. In germline, CDR1 is SGHDT, CDR2 YYEEEE. The CDR3 region has the DNA TGTGCCAGCAGCCCCCTGGACAGGGCGGCTAATGAAAAACTGTTTTTT. It encodes CASSPLDRAANEKLFF.

The J gene is TRBJ2-7, the V gene TRBV19; 8 positions match TRBD2. CDR3 length equals 14 residues. The V gene end was trimmed by 5 bases and the J gene end by 7 bases; junction bases not matched to a gene: 10. CDR1 LNHDA and CDR2 SQIVND come from the germline V gene (reference sequence). The CDR3: CASSLTGRAREQYF. The CDR3 nucleotides are TGTGCCAGTAGTCTAACCGGGAGGGCGCGAGAGCAGTACTTC.

The J gene is TRBJ2-3, the V gene TRBV3-1 (or the pseudogene TRBV3-2); perhaps TRBD2 as D (5 bases). The CDR3 is made up of 16 amino acids. Trimming removed 3 bases at V and 4 bases at J, with 17 bases between. Germline values: CDR1 LGHDT, CDR2 YNNKEL (reference sequence). CDR3 nucleotide sequence: TGTGCCAGCAGCCAGTTAGCGAGGTCCACACCAGATACGCAGTATTTT. Protein product: CASSQLARSTPDTQYF.

The chain links TRBV15 to TRBJ2-7, with D tentatively TRBD1 (8 bases). The CDR3 extends over 15 amino acids. CDR1 is LNHNV and CDR2 is YYDKDF in the germline V gene (reference sequence). V was clipped by 3 bases and J by 5 bases, with 17 bases between them. The CDR3 is CATSRETGGVNEQYF. CDR3 DNA sequence: TGTGCCACCAGCAGGGAAACAGGGGGGGTAAACGAGCAGTACTTC. Looking up the rest from reference TRBV15 and TRBJ2-7 gives the full variable domain: DAMVIQNPRYQVTQFGKPVTLSCSQTLNHNVMYWYQQKSSQAPKLLFHYYDKDFNNEADTPDNFQSRRPNTSFCFLDIRSPGLGDTAMYLCATSRETGGVNEQYFGPGTRLTVT.

The V gene is TRBV24-1, the J gene TRBJ2-3, with TRBD2 identical over 7 bases. The CDR3 contains 13 residues. Per the germline V gene, CDR1 is KGHDR and CDR2 is SFDVKD. V shed 12 bases and J 0 bases; nucleotides not matched to a gene: 5. CDR3 sequence: CAAKRGSTDTQYF. Here the CDR3 DNA reads TGTGCCGCCAAGCGGGGAAGCACAGATACGCAGTATTTT.

The chain joins TRBV6-2 or TRBV6-3 to TRBJ2-7, with TRBD2 matching 10 bases. CDR3 length: 19 residues. The ends lost 2 bases at V and 0 bases at J; junction bases unmatched: 13. Germline V CDR1 and CDR2: MNHEY, SVGEGT. The chain's CDR3 is CASSYPSKLGTSVSYEQYF. The CDR3 region has the DNA TGTGCCAGCAGTTACCCTTCAAAACTCGGGACTAGCGTCTCCTACGAGCAGTACTTC.

V usage is TRBV5-4 and J usage is TRBJ1-2; TRBD1 aligns across 8 bases. This CDR3 has 14 amino acids. Trimming removed 4 bases from V and 5 bases from J; junction bases left unmatched: 7. CDR1 SGHNT and CDR2 YYREEE come from the germline V gene (reference sequence). Here the CDR3 DNA reads TGTGCCAGCAGCCCCGGACAGGGAGAATATGGCTACACCTTC. Residues: CASSPGQGEYGYTF.

This clone has a single count. The gene calls are TRBV6-5 and TRBJ1-5; 7 bases align to TRBD1. CDR1 and CDR2 from the germline V gene are MNHEY and SVGAGI. The length of the CDR3 is 15 residues. The junction had 8 bases not matched to a gene; V was cut back by 6 bases and J by 3 bases. CDR3 loop: CASSRGFDLNQPQHF. The CDR3 DNA sequence: TGTGCCAGCAGCAGGGGGTTTGATCTCAATCAGCCCCAGCATTTT.

V is TRBV10-2 and J is TRBJ2-3, with 10 positions matching TRBD2. Per germline, CDR1 WSHSY and CDR2 SAAADI. Trimming removed 5 bases from V and 6 bases from J; junction bases left unmatched: 2. This CDR3 is built from 13 residues. The CDR3 here is CASSSSGGDTQYF. The CDR3, as DNA: TGCGCCAGCAGTTCTAGCGGGGGTGATACGCAGTATTTT.

The gene calls are TRBV7-2 and TRBJ1-3; the D is unclear. This CDR3 has 15 amino acids. Per the germline V gene, CDR1 is SGHTA and CDR2 is FQGNSA. Trimming left V 5 bases short and J 0 bases short, with 11 bases between. CDR3 residues: CASSPDSFSGNTIYF. The CDR3 nucleotides are TGTGCCAGCAGCCCCGATAGCTTCTCTGGAAACACCATATATTTT.

This chain connects TRBV3-1 (or the pseudogene TRBV3-2) to TRBJ2-3; perhaps TRBD2 as D (5 bases). CDR3 length: 12 amino acids. V lost 1 base to trimming and J lost 9 bases, with 8 bases between them. The germline V gene encodes CDR1 LGHDT and CDR2 YNNKEL (reference sequence). CDR3: CASSQGGVTQYF. The DNA for the CDR3 is TGTGCCAGCAGCCAAGGGGGAGTCACGCAGTATTTT.

This clone occurred a few times. The rearrangement links TRBV7-8 to TRBJ2-5, with 12 bases lining up with TRBD2. The CDR3 extends over 17 amino acids. With 5 bases clipped from V and 0 bases from J, the junction kept 7 bases outside the gene matches. From germline, CDR1 is SGHVS and CDR2 FQNEAQ. CDR3 sequence: CASSTRTSGTYQETQYF. The CDR3, as DNA: TGTGCCAGCAGCACCCGGACTAGCGGGACGTACCAAGAGACCCAGTACTTC.

V gene TRBV2 combines with J gene TRBJ2-7, with TRBD2 identical over 7 bases. V gave up 6 bases and J gave up 4 bases; unmatched junction bases: 3. This CDR3 has 12 residues. Germline CDR1 and CDR2: SNHLY and FYNNEI. CDR3 sequence (DNA): TGTGCCAGCAGGTTGCGGGGGTACGAGCAGTACTTC. Its translation: CASRLRGYEQYF.

The chain joins TRBV6-2 or TRBV6-3 to TRBJ1-2; 9 bases map to TRBD1. This CDR3 has 15 amino acids. Trimming removed 6 bases from V and 4 bases from J; junction bases left unmatched: 9. The germline V gene encodes CDR1 MNHEY and CDR2 SVGEGT. The CDR3 region is CASSTTGGYRYGYTF. The CDR3 nucleotides are TGTGCCAGCAGCACTACAGGGGGCTATCGCTATGGCTACACCTTC.

The chain is built from TRBV7-3 and TRBJ2-1; 13 nucleotides align to TRBD2. The V gene end was trimmed by 4 bases and the J gene end by 9 bases; junction bases not matched to a gene: 15. Germline V CDR1 and CDR2: SGHTA, FQGTGA. The length of the CDR3 is 18 residues. The CDR3 coding sequence is TGTGCCAGCAGCTCCTCGACTAGCGGGGGGCAAAAGTCGGGTGAGCAGTTCTTC. This translates into CASSSSTSGGQKSGEQFF.

The chain couples TRBV6-5 to TRBJ1-2; TRBD1 agrees at 9 bases. Trimming took 5 bases from V and 13 from J; bases not matched to a gene: 11. Per germline, CDR1 MNHEY and CDR2 SVGAGI. The CDR3 covers 13 residues. The CDR3 sequence: CASSLRTGENGTF. The CDR3 DNA is TGTGCCAGCAGTCTTCGGACAGGGGAGAATGGCACCTTC.

V is TRBV4-1 and J is TRBJ1-1; 9 bases map to TRBD1. V was clipped by 3 bases and J by 3 bases; unmatched bases: 23. The CDR3 has 21 amino acids. From germline, CDR1 is MGHRA and CDR2 YSYEKL. DNA for the CDR3: TGCGCCAGCAGCCACCCCCGCCGGGTCGAAGGGGACAGGGTCGCGGACACTGAAGCTTTCTTT. Translating gives CASSHPRRVEGDRVADTEAFF.

This chain joins TRBV19 and TRBJ1-5; 11 positions match TRBD1. V lost 5 bases, J lost 5 bases, and 17 bases stayed unmatched. The CDR3 spans 19 residues. In germline, CDR1 is LNHDA, CDR2 SQIVND (reference sequence). The CDR3 nucleotides read TGTGCCAGTAGTCTTCGGACAGGGGGCGTAAAAGGCTCCGATCAGCCCCAGCATTTT. Amino acid sequence: CASSLRTGGVKGSDQPQHF.

CDR3 DNA sequence: TGTGCCAGCAGTCAGGGGAGGGTTTACGAGCAGTACTTC. Encoded protein: CASSQGRVYEQYF. This rearrangement joins TRBV12-3 or TRBV12-4 to TRBJ2-7, with D maybe TRBD2 (7 bases). The V end was cut by 5 bases, the J end by 4 bases, with 12 bases between. The CDR3 runs 13 residues.

This clone was detected only a few times. V is TRBV2 and J is TRBJ2-5; 7 bases align to TRBD2. V was clipped by 2 bases and J by 2 bases; unmatched bases: 5. Germline V gives CDR1 SNHLY, CDR2 FYNNEI. CDR3 length: 15 amino acids. The CDR3 DNA follows: TGTGCCAGCAGTGAAAGGCGGGGGACTCAAGAGACCCAGTACTTC. Translated, it gives CASSERRGTQETQYF.

This chain joins TRBV10-1 and TRBJ1-2, with 8 bases that match TRBD1. Germline-derived CDR1 and CDR2 are WNHNN and SYGVQD (reference sequence). The trim removed 5 bases at V and 8 bases at J, leaving 4 bases unmatched. CDR3 size: 12 residues. In DNA form, the CDR3 reads TGCGCCAGCAGTCCGGGGACAGGCGGCTACACCTTC. It encodes CASSPGTGGYTF.

The chain combines TRBV6-4 with TRBJ1-6, with D hard to call. V lost 3 bases, J lost 4 bases, and 10 bases lay in between. This CDR3 has 15 amino acids. CDR1 and CDR2 (germline): MRHNA, SNTAGT. The CDR3: CASSEGFFYNSPLHF. For the CDR3, the DNA is TGTGCCAGCAGTGAGGGCTTCTTTTATAATTCACCCCTCCACTTT.